This passage covers 21 T cell receptor beta chains from one sample sequenced in a study of cytomegalovirus exposure and HLA in healthy donors (TCRdb year 2017). Library prep was done by the immunoSEQ multiplex PCR assay. For the multiplex PCR, a mixture combining 60 forward primers for TCR Vbeta segments and 13 reverse primers for TCR Jbeta segments was used. In its TCRdb copy, this immuneACCESS table keeps in-frame sequences only and misses some clones. Where compared with another copy, unresolved V genes explain less than half of these, and the others have no known cause. The sample table lists over 120,000 clones, 77% of them with a count of one. The biggest ten clones account for less than 5% of the sample. Material for sequencing was PBMCs. All receptors derive from a male donor in good health and CMV-seronegative.

This chain links TRBV11-2 with TRBJ1-1, with 8 nucleotides matching TRBD1. The V gene's germline CDR1 is SGHAT and CDR2 FQNNGV. Losses at the gene ends were 5 bases for V and 0 bases for J; bases not matched to a gene: 11. The CDR3 contains 17 residues. The CDR3: CASSRIGTGPMNTEAFF. The CDR3 DNA reads TGTGCCAGCAGCCGAATTGGGACAGGACCTATGAACACTGAAGCTTTCTTT.

The J gene is TRBJ2-3, the V gene TRBV6-6, with TRBD1 matching 8 bases. The V and J ends lost 9 bases and 4 bases, in that order; junction bases with no gene match: 6. The CDR3 extends over 13 amino acids. CDR1 and CDR2 from the germline V gene are MNHNY and SVGAGI (reference sequence). Here the CDR3 reads CARDRGVADTQYF. The CDR3 region has the DNA TGTGCCAGAGACAGGGGCGTTGCAGATACGCAGTATTTT.

The chain employs TRBV2 and TRBJ2-7; TRBD1 agrees at 10 bases. Germline V gene sequence: CDR1 SNHLY, CDR2 FYNNEI. V lost 8 bases, J lost 3 bases, and 7 bases stayed unmatched. The length of the CDR3 is 14 residues. The CDR3 region has the DNA TGTGCCAGCCGCACGACAGGGGGCTTCTACGAGCAGTACTTC. Translation: CASRTTGGFYEQYF.

J is TRBJ2-3 and V is TRBV18, with 14 bases matching TRBD2. In germline, CDR1 is KGHSH, CDR2 LQKENI. There are 16 residues in the CDR3. The V gene end was trimmed by 6 bases and the J gene end by 0 bases; junction bases not matched to a gene: 2. The CDR3: CASSRLAGGSTDTQYF. The CDR3 DNA is TGTGCCAGCTCCCGACTAGCGGGGGGGAGCACAGATACGCAGTATTTT.

This clone has more than one count but fewer than ten. J is TRBJ1-6 and V is TRBV5-6, with D hard to call. Germline lookup yields CDR1 SGHDT and CDR2 YYEEEE. This CDR3 comprises 12 residues. Trimming left V 0 bases short and J 11 bases short, with 6 bases between. The CDR3 nucleotides are TGTGCCAGCAGCTTGGCCACTCCACCCCTCCACTTT. It is translated as CASSLATPPLHF. The full variable domain, in which reference TRBV5-6 and TRBJ1-6 provide the parts outside the CDR3, is DAGVTQSPTHLIKTRGQQVTLRCSPKSGHDTVSWYQQALGQGPQFIFQYYEEEERQRGNFPDRFSGHQFPNYSSELNVNALLLGDSALYLCASSLATPPLHFGNGTRLTVT.

This clone came up a few times. This chain connects TRBV10-3 to TRBJ1-4, with 7 bases lining up with TRBD1. CDR1 and CDR2 (germline): ENHRY, SYGVKD. J gave up 5 bases and V 9 bases, and 6 bases lay outside the gene matches. The CDR3 has 13 residues. This CDR3 is CAITDRVNEKLFF. The CDR3 DNA is TGTGCCATTACCGACAGGGTCAATGAAAAACTGTTTTTT.

The CDR3 DNA sequence: TGTGCCAGCGAGTCTGCTGGTAGAGAGACCCAGTACTTC. This gives the protein CASESAGRETQYF. The chain combines TRBV6-1 with TRBJ2-5, with D unclear. Germline values: CDR1 MNHNS, CDR2 SASEGT. The CDR3 is made up of 13 amino acids. Trimming cost V 8 bases and J 4 bases, with 14 bases left between them.

The sample holds a few counts of this clone. The J gene is TRBJ2-7, the V gene TRBV18, with D uncertain. This CDR3 contains 14 residues. The ends were cut back, 3 bases at V and 0 bases at J, with 9 bases in the middle. Per the germline V gene, CDR1 is KGHSH and CDR2 is LQKENI. The CDR3 loop reads CASSPHRSSYEQYF. In DNA, the CDR3 is TGTGCCAGCTCACCCCATCGTAGCTCCTACGAGCAGTACTTC.

J is TRBJ1-2 and V is TRBV7-9, with a tentative D call TRBD1 (6 bases). In germline, CDR1 is SEHNR, CDR2 FQNEAQ (reference sequence). Trimming left V 1 base short and J 2 bases short, with 23 bases between. The CDR3 extends over 19 amino acids. CDR3 bases: TGTGCCAGCAGCTTAGTTAGACAGGCGGGTACACGGAAGAACTATGGCTACACCTTC. It translates to CASSLVRQAGTRKNYGYTF. Combining the CDR3 with reference TRBV7-9 and TRBJ1-2 gives the whole variable domain DTGVSQNPRHKITKRGQNVTFRCDPISEHNRLYWYRQTLGQGPEFLTYFQNEAQLEKSRLLSDRFSAERPKGSFSTLEIQRTEQGDSAMYLCASSLVRQAGTRKNYGYTFGSGTRLTVV.

The gene calls are TRBV19 and TRBJ2-1; no definite D call. The CDR3 contains 17 residues. V lost 3 bases, J lost 1 base, and 16 bases lay in between. In germline, CDR1 is LNHDA, CDR2 SQIVND (reference sequence). CDR3 residues: CASSIKDSGTSYNEQFF. The DNA of the CDR3 is TGTGCCAGTAGTATCAAAGATTCGGGTACGTCCTACAATGAGCAGTTCTTC.

The chain is built from TRBV7-9 and TRBJ1-4, with D possibly matching TRBD1 (5 bases). Germline V gene lookup returns CDR1 SEHNR and CDR2 FQNEAQ (reference sequence). The CDR3 totals 14 residues. The V and J ends lost 5 bases and 2 bases respectively, with 9 bases between them. In DNA, the CDR3 is TGTGCCAGCAGCCCAAGGGGTACTAATGAAAAACTGTTTTTT. This translates into CASSPRGTNEKLFF.

V is TRBV4-1 and J is TRBJ2-7; 10 bases fit TRBD1. The CDR3 contains 16 residues. Germline V lookup: CDR1 MGHRA, CDR2 YSYEKL. J gave up 1 base and V 5 bases, and 8 bases lay outside the gene matches. The CDR3 loop is CASSNPDRGRSYEQYF. In nucleotides, the CDR3 is TGCGCCAGCAGCAATCCAGACAGGGGGCGATCCTACGAGCAGTACTTC.

This clone occurred a few times. The V gene is TRBV6-6, the J gene TRBJ2-5; 9 nucleotides align to TRBD1. The CDR3 is 15 residues long. Germline lookup yields CDR1 MNHNY and CDR2 SVGAGI (reference sequence). The V gene end was trimmed by 6 bases and the J gene end by 3 bases; junction bases not matched to a gene: 8. The CDR3 sequence: CASSEGTGREETQYF. The DNA for the CDR3 is TGTGCCAGCAGCGAAGGGACAGGGAGAGAAGAGACCCAGTACTTC.

The V call is TRBV9, the J call TRBJ2-3; TRBD2 agrees at 9 bases. CDR3 length: 15 amino acids. Germline-derived CDR1 and CDR2 are SGDLS and YYNGEE. V lost 3 bases and J lost 2; bases outside the gene matches: 4. CDR3 region: CASSERGVNTDTQYF. CDR3 DNA sequence: TGTGCCAGCAGCGAGCGGGGGGTAAACACAGATACGCAGTATTTT. Full variable domain (missing parts from reference TRBV9 and TRBJ2-3): DSGVTQTPKHLITATGQRVTLRCSPRSGDLSVYWYQQSLDQGLQFLIQYYNGEERAKGNILERFSAQQFPDLHSELNLSSLELGDSALYFCASSERGVNTDTQYFGPGTRLTVL.

The chain links TRBV10-2 to TRBJ2-7; 8 bases fit TRBD2. The CDR3 extends over 14 amino acids. Germline V gene data show CDR1 as WSHSY and CDR2 as SAAADI. V lost 7 bases to trimming and J lost 2 bases; unmatched junction nucleotides: 7. CDR3 DNA: TGCGCCAGCACTTTAGCGGGAAACACCTACGAGCAGTACTTC. This sequence encodes CASTLAGNTYEQYF.

The chain combines TRBV5-1 with TRBJ2-7; TRBD2 matches 9 bases. V was pared by 4 bases and J by 3 bases, with 8 bases of the junction left unmatched. The germline CDR1 and CDR2 sequences are SGHRS and YFSETQ. The CDR3 length is 15 residues. The CDR3 nucleotides read TGCGCCAGCAGCAGATTAGCGGGAGTAATCTACGAGCAGTACTTC. It yields the protein CASSRLAGVIYEQYF.

This chain links TRBV4-3 with TRBJ2-3, with 9 positions matching TRBD2. Germline lookup yields CDR1 LGHNA and CDR2 YSLEER. V trimming: 0 bases; J trimming: 4 bases; junction bases outside the gene matches: 5. The CDR3 extends over 16 amino acids. CDR3 DNA: TGCGCCAGCAGCCAAGATCCCCCTAGCGGGGCAGATACGCAGTATTTT. It codes for CASSQDPPSGADTQYF.

This clone has only a few counts. The chain combines TRBV27 with TRBJ1-2, with 7 nucleotides matching TRBD1. CDR3 length equals 13 residues. The germline V gene has CDR1 MNHEY and CDR2 SMNVEV (reference sequence). Germline trimming cut 5 bases from V and 4 bases from J; bases unmatched to any gene: 4. The CDR3 sequence: CASSPTGTYGYTF. Written as DNA, the CDR3 is TGTGCCAGCAGTCCGACAGGGACCTATGGCTACACCTTC.

Remarks on this clone: Germline and junction disagree at one end, which may indicate a read error. V gene TRBV5-6 combines with J gene TRBJ2-4; D is perhaps TRBD2 (7 bases). Germline loops: CDR1 SGHDT, CDR2 YYEEEE. The CDR3 covers 17 residues. CDR3: CASSLVGGLMTKNSQYF. The CDR3 DNA reads TGTGCCAGCAGCTTGGTGGGGGGGCTGATGACCAAAAACAGTCAGTACTTC. Supplemented by reference TRBV5-6 and TRBJ2-4, the full variable domain reads DAGVTQSPTHLIKTRGQQVTLRCSPKSGHDTVSWYQQALGQGPQFIFQYYEEEERQRGNFPDRFSGHQFPNYSSELNVNALLLGDSALYLCASSLVGGLMTKNSQYFGAGTRLSVL.

About this clone itself: This same CDR3 is encoded by further DNA sequences in the sample. For the CDR3, the DNA is TGTGCCAGCAGTTTTACAGGGAATCAGCCCCAGCATTTT. Its protein product is CASSFTGNQPQHF. The V gene is TRBV27, the J gene TRBJ1-5, with D possibly matching TRBD1 (6 bases). V was trimmed by 3 bases and J by 4 bases, leaving 7 bases between them. This CDR3 comprises 13 residues. Germline V gene data show CDR1 as MNHEY and CDR2 as SMNVEV (reference sequence).

The rearrangement joins TRBV4-1 to TRBJ1-2; 7 nucleotides align to TRBD1. This CDR3 spans 11 amino acids. J lost 8 bases, V lost 4 bases, and 1 base had no gene match. Per germline, CDR1 MGHRA and CDR2 YSYEKL. As DNA, the CDR3 is TGCGCCAGCAGCCGGGACAGAGGCTACACCTTC. It is translated as CASSRDRGYTF.